Listed here are 9 T cell receptor beta chains from one sample, sequenced in a study of T cells in Graves' hyperthyroidism and ophthalmopathy. TCR beta CDR3 regions were amplified from RNA. The primer set for the first-round RT-PCR of the TCR CDR3 was HTBI. TCRdb re-analysed the multiplex PCR reads in MiXCR, keeping a single row per CDR3 protein. The sample lists roughly 400,000 distinct CDR3 sequences, over 12% occurring once. The sequenced sample consisted of blood. These receptors all stem from a man aged 45 to 65 with Graves' ophthalmopathy.

In its sample, this clonotype was seen many times. The gene calls are TRBV5-4 and TRBJ1-2; D unclear. In germline, CDR1 is SGHNT, CDR2 YYREEE (reference sequence). The V and J ends lost 4 bases and 8 bases respectively, with 21 bases between them. This CDR3 region has 15 residues. CDR3 amino acids: CASSPIKDPVGGYTF. The CDR3 DNA follows: TGTGCCAGCAGCCCGATTAAGGACCCGGTCGGGGGCTACACCTTC.

The V and J genes are TRBV18 and TRBJ1-4; 7 nucleotides agree with TRBD1. CDR1 and CDR2 (germline): KGHSH, LQKENI. The length of the CDR3 is 16 residues. V shed 3 bases and J 3 bases; nucleotides not matched to a gene: 7. In DNA, the CDR3 is TGTGCCAGCTCACCGACAGGGAAATCGTCTAATGAAAAACTGTTTTTT. Protein: CASSPTGKSSNEKLFF.

This clonotype came up many times. V is TRBV20-1 and J is TRBJ2-5, with D unclear. The germline CDR1 and CDR2 sequences are DFQATT and SNEGSKA (reference sequence). V lost 0 bases to trimming and J lost 1 base, with 9 bases between them. The CDR3 has 14 residues. The CDR3 DNA sequence: TGCAGTGCTAGAGATTGGCAGGTCCAAGAGACCCAGTACTTC. Translating it yields CSARDWQVQETQYF.

The V gene is TRBV5-1, the J gene TRBJ2-1; D might be TRBD1 (6 bases). V dropped 7 bases and J dropped 13 bases, with 12 bases sitting between them. The CDR3 extends over 10 amino acids. The V gene's germline CDR1 is SGHRS and CDR2 YFSETQ. The CDR3, as DNA: TGCGCCAGCGGAGAGGGGGTTCAGTTCTTC. Translated: CASGEGVQFF. The whole variable domain, filled in from reference TRBV5-1 and TRBJ2-1, reads KAGVTQTPRYLIKTRGQQVTLSCSPISGHRSVSWYQQTPGQGLQFLFEYFSETQRNKGNFPGRFSGRQFSNSRSEMNVSTLELGDSALYLCASGEGVQFFGPGTRLTVL.

This clonotype has a handful of counts. Here the CDR3 reads CASRGLNTGELFF. CDR3 nucleotide sequence: TGCGCCAGCAGGGGTCTGAACACCGGGGAGCTGTTTTTT. V usage is TRBV10-1 and J usage is TRBJ2-2; no reliable D call. Germline CDR1 and CDR2: WNHNN and SYGVQD (reference sequence). This CDR3 region has 13 residues. Trimming shortened V by 6 bases and J by 1 base, and 6 bases separated the two germline ends.

The chain carries TRBV7-9 and TRBJ2-2; 10 bases fit TRBD2. The CDR3 sequence is 16 residues long. Germline trimming cut 3 bases from V and 5 bases from J; bases unmatched to any gene: 6. Germline CDR1 reads SEHNR; CDR2 reads FQNEAQ (reference sequence). The CDR3 region is CASSFPAGGDTGELFF. The CDR3 coding sequence is TGTGCCAGCAGCTTTCCAGCGGGAGGGGATACCGGGGAGCTGTTTTTT. The whole variable domain, filled in from reference TRBV7-9 and TRBJ2-2, reads DTGVSQNPRHKITKRGQNVTFRCDPISEHNRLYWYRQTLGQGPEFLTYFQNEAQLEKSRLLSDRFSAERPKGSFSTLEIQRTEQGDSAMYLCASSFPAGGDTGELFFGEGSRLTVL.

In this sample, this clonotype turned up a few times. The rearrangement links TRBV3-1 to TRBJ2-2, with 10 positions matching TRBD1. The CDR3 length is 15 residues. The V gene's germline CDR1 is LGHDT and CDR2 YNNKEL (reference sequence). Trimming took 6 bases from V and 8 from J; bases not matched to a gene: 9. CDR3 bases: TGTGCCAGCAGTCCCGGGACAGGGGAGGGTGGGGAGCTGTTTTTT. It specifies CASSPGTGEGGELFF.

This clonotype was detected only a few times. J is TRBJ2-1 and V is TRBV20-1, with D possibly TRBD2 on 6 matching bases. The CDR3 spans 15 residues. With 0 bases removed from V and 2 bases from J, the gap between germline ends came to 11 bases. Germline V CDR1 and CDR2: DFQATT, SNEGSKA (reference sequence). CDR3 sequence reads: CSARDLGGPYNEQFF. The CDR3 DNA sequence: TGCAGTGCTAGAGATCTGGGGGGACCCTACAATGAGCAGTTCTTC.

With respect to this clonotype: This may arise from a read error, as a much more abundant clone is one base away. In DNA form, the CDR3 reads TGTGCCAGCAGCTCCACCGGGCGGGAGGTCGTGGATGAGCAGTCCTTC. Translating gives CASSSTGREVVDEQSF. This sequence joins TRBV11-2 and TRBJ2-1; 8 positions agree with TRBD2. Germline CDR1 SGHAT, CDR2 FQNNGV. The CDR3 covers 16 residues.